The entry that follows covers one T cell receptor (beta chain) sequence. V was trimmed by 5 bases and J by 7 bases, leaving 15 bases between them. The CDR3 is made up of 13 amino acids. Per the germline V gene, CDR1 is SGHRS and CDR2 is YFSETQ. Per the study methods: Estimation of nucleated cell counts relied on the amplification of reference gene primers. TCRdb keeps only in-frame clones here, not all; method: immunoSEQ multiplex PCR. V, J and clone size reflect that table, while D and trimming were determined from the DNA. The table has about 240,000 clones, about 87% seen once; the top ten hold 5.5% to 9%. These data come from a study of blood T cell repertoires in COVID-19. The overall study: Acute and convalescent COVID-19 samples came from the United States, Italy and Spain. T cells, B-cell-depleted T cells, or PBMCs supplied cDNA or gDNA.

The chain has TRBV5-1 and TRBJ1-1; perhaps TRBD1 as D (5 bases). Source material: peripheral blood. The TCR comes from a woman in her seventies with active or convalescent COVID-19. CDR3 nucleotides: TGCGCCAGCAGTTGGGGGGAGCCTTTTGAAGCTTTCTTT. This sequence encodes CASSWGEPFEAFF.